Sequencing of this T cell receptor beta chain was carried out in a study of cytomegalovirus exposure and HLA in healthy donors. Study summary: Unique TCRs from HLA-typed donors, some 85 million of them, were held in an early data release.

The ends were cut back, 5 bases at V and 4 bases at J, with 17 bases in the middle. Germline CDR1 and CDR2: SNHLY and FYNNEI. This CDR3 has 15 amino acids. As for this clone: The antigen remains unidentified.

Primers for the PCR totalled 60 Vbeta and 13 Jbeta. Data came from immunoSEQ multiplex PCR; TCRdb stores just in-frame clones and leaves some out. The sample includes under 200,000 clones, 80% seen only once; the top ten take roughly 2%. Findings and limits, study-wide: Further analysis, carried out later, found HLA-associated TCR beta chains more clonally expanded than equally common other chains. Later, TCR association rates were found to vary by HLA locus, highest for DRB1 and lowest for HLA-C. In vitro work confirmed that a few CMV-associated chains recognize CMV antigens.

Sequencing was done on a sample of PBMCs. This TCR was sampled from a human donor in good health. The rearrangement links TRBV2 to TRBJ1-1; the D gene is possibly TRBD1 (6 bases). The CDR3 spells CASSSSTTGRTEAFF. The CDR3, as DNA: TGTGCCAGCAGTTCTTCAACGACAGGCCGCACTGAAGCTTTCTTT.